Shown below are 5 T cell receptor beta chains from a single sample sequenced in a study of identical twins. Each CDR3 protein gets one entry after TCRdb re-called the 5' RACE reads with MiXCR. The sample lists approximately 590,000 distinct CDR3 sequences, 7.5% to 10% occurring once. Another study also made use of these data, one on yellow fever vaccine responses in identical twins.

Material: PBMCs. These receptors were obtained from a woman under 30 in good health.

This clonotype showed up just a few times. The chain recombines TRBV20-1 with TRBJ2-1, with no clear D. This CDR3 has 13 amino acids. V lost 4 bases to trimming and J lost 4 bases, with 11 bases between them. Germline CDR1 reads DFQATT; CDR2 reads SNEGSKA (reference sequence). The CDR3 DNA follows: TGCAGTGCTATTCGTGGAGAATACAATGAGCAGTTCTTC. Translation: CSAIRGEYNEQFF.

This chain connects TRBV12-3 or TRBV12-4 to TRBJ2-3; perhaps TRBD1 as D (6 bases). The germline V and J ends were trimmed by 6 bases and 0 bases, with 13 bases remaining between them. The CDR3 is made up of 15 amino acids. The CDR3 DNA reads TGTGCCAGCAGCGGGACAAAGACTAGCACAGATACGCAGTATTTT. Translating gives CASSGTKTSTDTQYF.

This clonotype was found many times. This rearrangement joins TRBV6-5 to TRBJ2-5, with D possibly being TRBD2 (5 bases). Germline lookup yields CDR1 MNHEY and CDR2 SVGAGI. Trimming stripped 10 bases from V and 3 bases from J, with 18 bases between. The CDR3 runs 14 residues. CDR3 in amino acids: CANLEEKEEETQYF. As DNA, the CDR3 is TGTGCCAACCTAGAAGAAAAGGAGGAAGAGACCCAGTACTTC.

The chain is built from TRBV7-9 and TRBJ2-1; maybe TRBD2 (5 bases). Germline V lookup: CDR1 SEHNR, CDR2 FQNEAQ (reference sequence). CDR3 length: 17 residues. Trimming took 3 bases from V and 4 from J, leaving 19 bases between them. CDR3 in amino acids: CASSFPNPRRTYNEQFF. DNA of the CDR3: TGTGCCAGCAGCTTCCCAAATCCAAGGAGGACTTACAATGAGCAGTTCTTC.

This clonotype was counted many times. The gene calls are TRBV20-1 and TRBJ2-3; perhaps TRBD2 as D (5 bases). The germline gives CDR1 DFQATT, CDR2 SNEGSKA (reference sequence). V lost 2 bases and J lost 4, with 7 bases in between. The CDR3 sequence is 12 residues long. The CDR3 here is CSARPGADTQYF. CDR3 nucleotides: TGCAGTGCTAGACCCGGGGCAGATACGCAGTATTTT.